A single sample is the source of the 14 T cell receptor beta chains below, sequenced in a study of Graves' ophthalmopathy and Graves' hyperthyroidism. Amplified material comprised TCR beta CDR3 regions derived from RNA transcripts. Second-round multiplex PCR came after first-round RT-PCR with HTBI primers. TCRdb itself ran the multiplex PCR reads through MiXCR, one entry per CDR3 protein. Altogether roughly 700,000 distinct CDR3 sequences are present, 35% to 50% being singletons, with the ten largest covering 40% to 55%. Material for sequencing was peripheral blood. These receptors all come from an adult man with Graves' ophthalmopathy.

This chain uses TRBV7-9 with TRBJ1-6; the match to TRBD1 covers 7 bases. CDR3 length equals 16 residues. Germline V gene sequence: CDR1 SEHNR, CDR2 FQNEAQ (reference sequence). V lost 5 bases, J lost 5 bases, and 9 bases stayed unmatched. Written as DNA, the CDR3 is TGTGCCAGCAGCCAACGGGACAGTTCTGATAATTCACCCCTCCACTTT. Amino acid sequence: CASSQRDSSDNSPLHF.

The chain has TRBV2 and TRBJ1-6; TRBD1 might be the D (6 bases). Deletions cut 5 bases from V and 4 bases from J, with 15 bases between. The germline gives CDR1 SNHLY, CDR2 FYNNEI. CDR3 length equals 16 residues. The CDR3 coding sequence is TGTGCCAGCAGTTCTTTGAGGGGGGGGTATAATTCACCCCTCCACTTT. Its protein is CASSSLRGGYNSPLHF.

Concerning this clonotype: One end of the junction is discordant with germline, which a read error may explain. The chain is built from TRBV7-9 and TRBJ2-6; TRBD1 is a possible D gene (5 bases). This CDR3 is built from 16 residues. CDR1 is SEHNR, CDR2 FQNEAQ, per germline (reference sequence). The CDR3 loop reads CASSFRSSSGANVLAF. Here the CDR3 DNA reads TGTGCCAGCAGCTTTCGCAGCAGCTCTGGGGCCAACGTCCTGGCTTTC.

This clonotype has a handful of counts. The chain's CDR3 is CASKQGNNYGYTF. CDR3 bases: TGTGCCAGCAAGCAGGGTAATAACTATGGCTACACCTTC. The rearrangement uses TRBV6-6 and TRBJ1-2; D may be TRBD1 (5 bases). The CDR3 is 13 amino acids. Per germline, CDR1 MNHNY and CDR2 SVGAGI (reference sequence). With 7 bases removed from V and 1 base from J, the gap between germline ends came to 10 bases.

This chain links TRBV7-9 with TRBJ1-5; D gene ambiguous. CDR1 and CDR2 (germline): SEHNR, FQNEAQ (reference sequence). V was cut by 6 bases and J by 0 bases, with 12 bases left in between. This CDR3 has 15 amino acids. The CDR3 nucleotides are TGTGCCAGCAGTACAGAGAAACATAGCAATCAGCCCCAGCATTTT. It translates to CASSTEKHSNQPQHF.

This rearrangement joins TRBV10-3 to TRBJ1-6; the match to TRBD1 covers 9 bases. The CDR3 is made up of 15 amino acids. CDR1 is ENHRY, CDR2 SYGVKD, per germline. The V gene end was trimmed by 3 bases and the J gene end by 6 bases; junction bases not matched to a gene: 3. CDR3 sequence (DNA): TGTGCCATCAGTGATACAGGGGGCGCTAATTCACCCCTCCACTTT. Protein product: CAISDTGGANSPLHF.

This clonotype was detected a few times. This chain joins TRBV6-6 and TRBJ1-2; TRBD1 aligns across 8 bases. The V segment lost 5 bases and the J segment 8 bases; nucleotides outside the gene matches: 7. Germline V gene lookup returns CDR1 MNHNY and CDR2 SVGAGI (reference sequence). The CDR3 extends over 13 amino acids. The CDR3 loop reads CASSEAGQGGYTF. CDR3 DNA sequence: TGTGCCAGCAGTGAAGCTGGACAGGGAGGCTACACCTTC.

In its sample, this clonotype was seen a few times. V and J are TRBV12-3 or TRBV12-4 and TRBJ1-1; D unresolved. The V gene lost 4 bases and the J gene lost 3 bases, with 12 bases spanning the gap. The CDR3 is made up of 14 amino acids. The DNA of the CDR3 is TGTGCCAGCAGTTACCTAGACGTGGACACTGAAGCTTTCTTT. This codes for CASSYLDVDTEAFF.

The chain has TRBV10-3 and TRBJ2-7, with TRBD1 as a possible D gene (5 bases). This CDR3 is 13 amino acids long. Per germline, CDR1 ENHRY and CDR2 SYGVKD. The ends were cut back, 10 bases at V and 4 bases at J, with 17 bases in the middle. This chain's CDR3 is CASSSPGPYEQYF. CDR3 in DNA: TGTGCCAGTAGTTCACCAGGGCCGTACGAGCAGTACTTC.

Ten or more counts support this clonotype. The genes are TRBV7-3 and TRBJ1-6; D is perhaps TRBD1 (5 bases). Germline CDR1 and CDR2: SGHTA and FQGTGA. There are 14 residues in the CDR3. V was clipped by 5 bases and J by 10 bases, with 15 bases between them. CDR3 amino acids: CASSPGHRTSPLHF. The CDR3 DNA follows: TGTGCCAGCAGCCCCGGACACCGAACCTCACCCCTCCACTTT.

The chain recombines TRBV29-1 with TRBJ1-2; D is perhaps TRBD1 (5 bases). The CDR3 loop spans 12 amino acids. Trimming took off 8 bases at V and 6 bases at J, with 16 bases between the two ends. Looked up from germline, CDR1 is SQVTM and CDR2 is ANQGSEA. In DNA, the CDR3 is TGCAGCTGGTCTTCAGGGCCTGATGGCTACACCTTC. Its protein is CSWSSGPDGYTF.

This clonotype has just a few counts. The chain carries TRBV14 and TRBJ2-6; 7 nucleotides align to TRBD1. CDR1 SGHDN and CDR2 FVKESK come from the germline V gene. With V trimmed by 4 bases and J by 0 bases, 3 bases remained unmatched. The CDR3 consists of 16 residues. CDR3 sequence reads: CASSRYRGSGANVLTF. The CDR3 DNA reads TGTGCCAGCAGCCGCTACAGGGGCTCTGGGGCCAACGTCCTGACTTTC.

CDR3 sequence (DNA): TGTGCCAGTAGTCAGGTTACAGGGGTTTGGAACACTGAAGCTTTCTTT. Protein sequence: CASSQVTGVWNTEAFF. The chain links TRBV19 to TRBJ1-1, with 7 nucleotides matching TRBD1. The germline CDR1 and CDR2 sequences are LNHDA and SQIVND (reference sequence). The V and J ends lost 5 bases and 1 base, in that order; junction bases with no gene match: 10. The length of the CDR3 is 16 residues.

Many counts were recorded for this clonotype. The rearrangement joins TRBV25-1 to TRBJ2-2; D is perhaps TRBD1 or TRBD2 (5 bases each). Between the trimmed V and J ends, which lost 0 bases and 4 bases, there was a span of 6 bases. Germline assignment: CDR1 MGHDK and CDR2 SYGVNS. The CDR3 loop spans 14 amino acids. Written as DNA, the CDR3 is TGTGCCAGCAGTGAATACGGGACCACCGGGGAGCTGTTTTTT. Translating it yields CASSEYGTTGELFF.